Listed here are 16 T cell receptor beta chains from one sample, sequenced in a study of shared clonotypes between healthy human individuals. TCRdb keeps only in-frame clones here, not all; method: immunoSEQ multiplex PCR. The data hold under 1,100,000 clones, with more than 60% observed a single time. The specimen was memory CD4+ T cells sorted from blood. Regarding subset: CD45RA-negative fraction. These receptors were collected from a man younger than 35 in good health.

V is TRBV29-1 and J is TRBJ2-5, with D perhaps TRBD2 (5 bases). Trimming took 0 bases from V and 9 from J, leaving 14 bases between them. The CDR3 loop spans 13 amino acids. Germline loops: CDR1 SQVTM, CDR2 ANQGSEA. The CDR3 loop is CSVEDSLALPQYF. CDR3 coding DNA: TGCAGCGTTGAAGATTCCCTAGCCTTGCCCCAGTACTTC. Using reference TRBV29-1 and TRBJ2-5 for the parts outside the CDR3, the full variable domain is SAVISQKPSRDICQRGTSLTIQCQVDSQVTMMFWYRQQPGQSLTLIATANQGSEATYESGFVIDKFPISRPNLTFSTLTVSNMSPEDSSIYLCSVEDSLALPQYFGPGTRLLVL.

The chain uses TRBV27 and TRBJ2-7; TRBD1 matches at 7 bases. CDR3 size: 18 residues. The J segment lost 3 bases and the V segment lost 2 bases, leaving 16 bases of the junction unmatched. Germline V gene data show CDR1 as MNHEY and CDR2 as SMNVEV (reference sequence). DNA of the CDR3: TGTGCCAGCAGTTTACCCAGCATAACAGGGGTCGCGCGCTACGAGCAGTACTTC. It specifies CASSLPSITGVARYEQYF.

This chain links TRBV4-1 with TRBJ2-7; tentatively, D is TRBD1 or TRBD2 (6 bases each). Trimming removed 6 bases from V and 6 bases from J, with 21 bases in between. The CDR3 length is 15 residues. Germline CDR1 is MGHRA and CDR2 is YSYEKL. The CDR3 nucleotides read TGCGCCAGCAGAGCCCTAGGGGGGAGCACTTCCGAGCAGTACTTC. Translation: CASRALGGSTSEQYF.

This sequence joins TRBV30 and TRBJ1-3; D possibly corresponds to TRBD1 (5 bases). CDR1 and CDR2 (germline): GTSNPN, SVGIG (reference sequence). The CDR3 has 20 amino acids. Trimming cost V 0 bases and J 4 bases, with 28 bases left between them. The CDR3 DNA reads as TGTGCCTGGAGTGTAAGGAGACAGACCACACTATCCATGGGGGGAAACACCATATATTTT. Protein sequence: CAWSVRRQTTLSMGGNTIYF.

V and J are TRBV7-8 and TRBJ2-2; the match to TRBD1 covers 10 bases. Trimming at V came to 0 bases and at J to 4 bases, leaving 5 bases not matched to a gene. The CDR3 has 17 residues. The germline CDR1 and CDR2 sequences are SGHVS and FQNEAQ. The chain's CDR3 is CASSLAWTGGSTGELFF. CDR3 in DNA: TGTGCCAGCAGCTTAGCGTGGACAGGGGGTAGCACCGGGGAGCTGTTTTTT.

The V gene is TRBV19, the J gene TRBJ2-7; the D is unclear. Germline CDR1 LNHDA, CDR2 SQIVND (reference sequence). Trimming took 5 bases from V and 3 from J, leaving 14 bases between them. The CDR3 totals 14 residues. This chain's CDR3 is CASSAPDGNYEQYF. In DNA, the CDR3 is TGTGCCAGTAGTGCCCCGGACGGCAACTACGAGCAGTACTTC.

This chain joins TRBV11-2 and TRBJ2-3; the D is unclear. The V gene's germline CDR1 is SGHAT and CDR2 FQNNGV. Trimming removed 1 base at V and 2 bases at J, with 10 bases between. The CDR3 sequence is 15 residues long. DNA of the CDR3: TGTGCCAGCAGCTTAGGACGCAGTAACACAGATACGCAGTATTTT. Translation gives CASSLGRSNTDTQYF.

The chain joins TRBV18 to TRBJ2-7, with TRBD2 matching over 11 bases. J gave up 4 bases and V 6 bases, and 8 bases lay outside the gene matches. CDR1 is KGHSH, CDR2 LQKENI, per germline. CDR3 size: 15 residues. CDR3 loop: CASSPTSGTYYEQYF. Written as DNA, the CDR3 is TGTGCCAGCTCGCCGACTAGCGGGACCTATTACGAGCAGTACTTC.

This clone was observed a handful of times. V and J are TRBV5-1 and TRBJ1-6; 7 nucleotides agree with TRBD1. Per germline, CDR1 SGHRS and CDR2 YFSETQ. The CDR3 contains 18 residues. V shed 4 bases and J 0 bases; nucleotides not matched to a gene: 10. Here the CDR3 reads CASSPQGGLSSYNSPLHF. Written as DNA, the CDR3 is TGCGCCAGCAGCCCCCAGGGGGGCCTGAGCTCCTATAATTCACCCCTCCACTTT.

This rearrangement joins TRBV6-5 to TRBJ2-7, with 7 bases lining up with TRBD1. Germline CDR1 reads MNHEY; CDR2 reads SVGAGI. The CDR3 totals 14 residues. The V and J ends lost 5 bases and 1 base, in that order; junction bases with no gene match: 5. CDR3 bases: TGTGCCAGCAGTCCTTCGACAGGGTCCTACGAGCAGTACTTC. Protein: CASSPSTGSYEQYF.

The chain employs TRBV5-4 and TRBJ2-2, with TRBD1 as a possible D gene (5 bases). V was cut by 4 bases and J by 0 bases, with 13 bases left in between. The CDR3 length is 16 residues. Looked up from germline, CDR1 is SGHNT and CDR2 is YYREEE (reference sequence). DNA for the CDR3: TGTGCCAGCAGCCCGCCGACAGCCTCGAACACCGGGGAGCTGTTTTTT. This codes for CASSPPTASNTGELFF.

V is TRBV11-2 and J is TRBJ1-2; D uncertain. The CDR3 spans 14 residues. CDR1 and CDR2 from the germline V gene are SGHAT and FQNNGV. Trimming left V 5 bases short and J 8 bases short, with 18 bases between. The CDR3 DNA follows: TGTGCCAGCAGCCAAATAGTCGCCGCGGGAGGCTACACCTTC. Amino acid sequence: CASSQIVAAGGYTF.

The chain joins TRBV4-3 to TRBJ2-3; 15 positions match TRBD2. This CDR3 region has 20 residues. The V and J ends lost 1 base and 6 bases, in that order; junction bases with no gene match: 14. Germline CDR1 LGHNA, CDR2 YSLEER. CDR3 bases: TGCGCCAGCAGCCAAGGTTGGACTAGCGGGAGGGCCTCATATGCGGATACGCAGTATTTT. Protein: CASSQGWTSGRASYADTQYF.

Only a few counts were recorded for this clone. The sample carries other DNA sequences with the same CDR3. CDR3 sequence: CAWSVSGSNQPQHF. The CDR3 DNA sequence: TGTGCCTGGAGTGTGTCAGGGTCAAATCAGCCCCAGCATTTT. J is TRBJ1-5 and V is TRBV30; D might be TRBD1 (5 bases). Germline lookup yields CDR1 GTSNPN and CDR2 SVGIG (reference sequence). The CDR3 has 14 residues. V was shortened by 0 bases and J by 4 bases, with 10 bases between the two germline ends.

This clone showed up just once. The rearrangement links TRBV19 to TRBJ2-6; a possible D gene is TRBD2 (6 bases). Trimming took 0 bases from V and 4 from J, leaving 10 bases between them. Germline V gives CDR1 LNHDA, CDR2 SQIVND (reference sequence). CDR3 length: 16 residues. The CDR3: CASSIDGGTGANVLTF. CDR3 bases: TGTGCCAGTAGTATAGATGGGGGGACCGGGGCCAACGTCCTGACTTTC.

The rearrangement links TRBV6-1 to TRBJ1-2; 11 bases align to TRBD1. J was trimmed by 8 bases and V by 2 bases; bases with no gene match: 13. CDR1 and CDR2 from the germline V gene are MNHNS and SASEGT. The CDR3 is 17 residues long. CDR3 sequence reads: CASSELGGGQGAWGYTF. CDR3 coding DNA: TGTGCCAGCAGTGAACTAGGTGGTGGACAGGGGGCGTGGGGCTACACCTTC.